This T cell receptor beta chain was captured by sequencing in a study of blood T cell repertoires in COVID-19. Whole-study context: Donors in the United States, Italy and Spain gave samples during acute or convalescent COVID-19. From T cells, B-cell-depleted T cells, or PBMCs came the material, which was cDNA or gDNA.

CDR3 size: 16 residues. CDR1 and CDR2 from the germline V gene are LNHDA and SQIVND (reference sequence). The J segment lost 4 bases and the V segment lost 7 bases, leaving 11 bases of the junction unmatched. Authors' analysis steps: Amplification of reference gene primers was used by the study to estimate nucleated cell counts. Libraries were prepared by immunoSEQ multiplex PCR; TCRdb keeps only in-frame clonotypes and omits some of them. D and trimming were read from the DNA, whereas the V and J calls and clone size are those reported in that table. The repertoire holds under 250,000 clones, with 65% to 85% as singletons.

Sequences were obtained from peripheral blood. The chain has TRBV19 and TRBJ1-5; 9 nucleotides match TRBD1. The receptor's source is a middle-aged man with active or convalescent COVID-19. CDR3 bases: TGTGCCAGTATCCAATCTGGGGGGACAGGGAATCAGCCCCAGCATTTT. It specifies CASIQSGGTGNQPQHF.